These 23 T cell receptor beta chains were all obtained from the same sample, sequenced in a study of blood T cell repertoires in COVID-19. The assay was immunoSEQ multiplex PCR, and TCRdb's table has in-frame clones only and misses some. The data show under 300,000 clones, about 85% seen once. Material: PBMCs or T cells enriched from blood (not recorded which). Source of these receptors: a woman aged 30 to 39 with acute COVID-19.

This chain uses TRBV15 with TRBJ1-5, with D unclear. The V gene lost 1 base and the J gene lost 4 bases, with 8 bases spanning the gap. This CDR3 is 14 amino acids long. Germline CDR1 is LNHNV and CDR2 is YYDKDF (reference sequence). The CDR3 spells CATSRGQENQPQHF. CDR3 sequence (DNA): TGTGCCACCAGCAGAGGCCAGGAAAATCAGCCCCAGCATTTT.

The V call is TRBV7-9, the J call TRBJ2-2; a possible D gene is TRBD1 (5 bases). Germline CDR1 reads SEHNR; CDR2 reads FQNEAQ (reference sequence). Trimming stripped 5 bases from V and 4 bases from J, with 8 bases between. This CDR3 comprises 13 residues. In DNA form, the CDR3 reads TGTGCCAGCAGCAAGGGGATCACCGGGGAGCTGTTTTTT. Its translation is CASSKGITGELFF.

The table lists this clone with a few counts. The rearrangement uses TRBV28 and TRBJ1-2; D gene ambiguous. This CDR3 is built from 13 residues. Trimming left V 6 bases short and J 7 bases short, with 15 bases between. CDR1 is MDHEN, CDR2 SYDVKM, per germline. CDR3 region: CASSPRGETGYTF. In nucleotides, the CDR3 is TGTGCCAGCAGCCCGCGCGGGGAGACTGGCTACACCTTC.

CDR3 coding DNA: TGTGCCAGCAGTCAGGACGACGGGGACAACCCGCGGTATCTAGCCAAAAACATTCAGTACTTC. It yields the protein CASSQDDGDNPRYLAKNIQYF. This sequence joins TRBV6-2 or TRBV6-3 and TRBJ2-4; D is perhaps TRBD1 (6 bases). Trimming shortened V by 5 bases and J by 0 bases, and 29 bases separated the two germline ends. Germline loops: CDR1 MNHEY, CDR2 SVGEGT. The CDR3 runs to 21 residues.

The chain uses TRBV6-1 and TRBJ2-3; possible D gene TRBD2, 6 bases. The CDR3 covers 16 residues. Germline V lookup: CDR1 MNHNS, CDR2 SASEGT. Between the trimmed V and J ends, which lost 1 base and 4 bases, there was a span of 15 bases. The CDR3 is CASSEVGGNGPDTQYF. CDR3 nucleotide sequence: TGTGCCAGCAGTGAAGTCGGGGGAAATGGCCCAGATACGCAGTATTTT.

The chain has TRBV10-3 and TRBJ1-2, with 8 bases lining up with TRBD1. Trimming took 3 bases from V and 7 from J; bases not matched to a gene: 7. The CDR3 totals 14 residues. Germline V gene lookup returns CDR1 ENHRY and CDR2 SYGVKD. The CDR3 sequence is CAISDRGRVGGYTF. For the CDR3, the DNA is TGTGCCATCAGTGACAGGGGGCGAGTGGGTGGCTACACCTTC.

The chain joins TRBV7-9 to TRBJ2-1; maybe TRBD2 (5 bases). The CDR3 length is 15 residues. The germline V and J ends were trimmed by 5 bases and 4 bases, with 15 bases remaining between them. CDR1 is SEHNR and CDR2 is FQNEAQ in the germline V gene (reference sequence). The CDR3 reads CASSPRASLYNEQFF. In nucleotides, the CDR3 is TGTGCCAGCAGCCCAAGGGCTAGCTTATACAATGAGCAGTTCTTC.

With regard to this clone: The same CDR3 can be traced to other DNA sequences in this sample. The V gene is TRBV7-9, the J gene TRBJ1-2; D gene uncertain. Trimming took 5 bases from V and 5 from J, leaving 9 bases between them. This CDR3 has 12 amino acids. Looked up from germline, CDR1 is SEHNR and CDR2 is FQNEAQ (reference sequence). The CDR3 DNA follows: TGTGCCAGCAGCCTGGACTCATATGGCTACACCTTC. Its translation: CASSLDSYGYTF.

J is TRBJ2-1 and V is TRBV28, with 8 bases aligning to TRBD2. Germline-derived CDR1 and CDR2 are MDHEN and SYDVKM. The CDR3 has 17 amino acids. The J segment lost 4 bases and the V segment lost 7 bases, leaving 15 bases of the junction unmatched. Written as DNA, the CDR3 is TGTGCCAGCACCGAAGGCAGCGCTAGCGGGCGATACAATGAGCAGTTCTTC. This sequence encodes CASTEGSASGRYNEQFF.

This clone was counted once. The chain combines TRBV24-1 with TRBJ2-1, with TRBD1 as a possible D gene (5 bases). The V end lost 4 bases, the J end lost 4 bases, and 16 bases lay between the germline ends. Germline CDR1 reads KGHDR; CDR2 reads SFDVKD. The CDR3 runs to 16 residues. CDR3 residues: CATSEGSGIQYNEQFF. The CDR3, as DNA: TGTGCCACCAGTGAGGGGTCAGGGATTCAGTACAATGAGCAGTTCTTC.

J is TRBJ2-2 and V is TRBV28; the D gene is possibly TRBD2 (5 bases). The CDR3 covers 15 residues. Germline CDR1 reads MDHEN; CDR2 reads SYDVKM. The V gene lost 8 bases and the J gene lost 3 bases, with 16 bases spanning the gap. DNA of the CDR3: TGTGCCAGCCTCCCGGGAATGGTCCACACCGGGGAGCTGTTTTTT. This encodes CASLPGMVHTGELFF. The entire variable domain, with the rest obtained from reference TRBV28 and TRBJ2-2, is as follows: DVKVTQSSRYLVKRTGEKVFLECVQDMDHENMFWYRQDPGLGLRLIYFSYDVKMKEKGDIPEGYSVSREKKERFSLILESASTNQTSMYLCASLPGMVHTGELFFGEGSRLTVL.

The V gene is TRBV28, the J gene TRBJ1-3, with 9 bases identical to TRBD1. Germline trimming cut 6 bases from V and 5 bases from J; bases unmatched to any gene: 5. There are 14 residues in the CDR3. Germline loops: CDR1 MDHEN, CDR2 SYDVKM. The CDR3 spells CASSRGQGRNTIYF. The CDR3 DNA reads as TGTGCCAGCAGCCGGGGACAGGGAAGAAACACCATATATTTT.

Concerning this clone: This specimen includes other DNA sequences encoding the same CDR3. V and J are TRBV3-1 (or the pseudogene TRBV3-2) and TRBJ1-5; a possible D gene is TRBD1 (5 bases). CDR3 length: 14 residues. Germline assignment: CDR1 LGHDT and CDR2 YNNKEL (reference sequence). Trimming removed 4 bases at V and 2 bases at J, with 9 bases between. The chain's CDR3 is CASSPQGGNQPQHF. CDR3 nucleotides: TGTGCCAGCAGCCCCCAGGGTGGCAATCAGCCCCAGCATTTT.

The chain uses TRBV6-4 and TRBJ1-2; no definite D call. The CDR3 extends over 12 amino acids. Trimming cost V 2 bases and J 5 bases, with 6 bases left between them. Germline V gene lookup returns CDR1 MRHNA and CDR2 SNTAGT. CDR3 region: CASSDNGYGYTF. The CDR3 coding sequence is TGTGCCAGCAGTGACAACGGGTATGGCTACACCTTC.

This chain uses TRBV18 with TRBJ2-7, with D possibly TRBD1 on 6 matching bases. The CDR3 loop spans 14 amino acids. Germline CDR1 KGHSH, CDR2 LQKENI. Trimming stripped 1 base from V and 6 bases from J, with 13 bases between. The CDR3 is CASSPLQGTGEQYF. In nucleotides, the CDR3 is TGTGCCAGCTCACCACTACAGGGAACGGGCGAGCAGTACTTC. Full variable domain (rest looked up from reference TRBV18 and TRBJ2-7): NAGVMQNPRHLVRRRGQEARLRCSPMKGHSHVYWYRQLPEEGLKFMVYLQKENIIDESGMPKERFSAEFPKEGPSILRIQQVVRGDSAAYFCASSPLQGTGEQYFGPGTRLTVT.

This chain joins TRBV13 and TRBJ2-7; D perhaps matches TRBD2 (6 bases). Trimming left V 5 bases short and J 0 bases short, with 11 bases between. Germline V CDR1 and CDR2: PRHDT, FYEKMQ (reference sequence). The CDR3 is 14 amino acids. The CDR3, as DNA: TGTGCCAGCAGCCCCAGCGGGCTCTCCTACGAGCAGTACTTC. Translating it yields CASSPSGLSYEQYF.

The CDR3 coding sequence is TGTGCCAGCAGTTCCGGGGGTAGTGTTTGGGAGACCCAGTACTTC. Protein product: CASSSGGSVWETQYF. This chain joins TRBV28 and TRBJ2-5, with D perhaps matching TRBD2 (6 bases). Germline values: CDR1 MDHEN, CDR2 SYDVKM. This CDR3 is 15 amino acids long. V lost 4 bases and J lost 5, with 17 bases in between.

The chain recombines TRBV6-6 with TRBJ1-2; 7 bases map to TRBD1. V was pared by 8 bases and J by 2 bases, with 2 bases of the junction left unmatched. This CDR3 has 12 residues. Looked up from germline, CDR1 is MNHNY and CDR2 is SVGAGI (reference sequence). CDR3 in amino acids: CASGTENYGYTF. CDR3 sequence (DNA): TGTGCCAGCGGGACAGAGAACTATGGCTACACCTTC.

The J gene is TRBJ2-7, the V gene TRBV5-1; D possibly corresponds to TRBD1 (5 bases). In germline, CDR1 is SGHRS, CDR2 YFSETQ. The CDR3 runs 14 residues. V was shortened by 4 bases and J by 7 bases, with 18 bases between the two germline ends. Here the CDR3 DNA reads TGCGCCAGCAGCCTTGAGTCCAGGGTGGGAGAGCAGTACTTC. Translating it yields CASSLESRVGEQYF.

This chain connects TRBV5-6 to TRBJ1-6; TRBD1 aligns across 7 bases. The CDR3 covers 15 residues. CDR1 and CDR2 (germline): SGHDT, YYEEEE. V dropped 4 bases and J dropped 7; count of bases not matched to a gene: 8. CDR3 sequence reads: CASSPGTVRNSPLHF. CDR3 nucleotides: TGTGCCAGCAGCCCCGGGACAGTTAGAAATTCACCCCTCCACTTT.

The gene calls are TRBV5-1 and TRBJ1-2; no clear D. CDR3 length equals 13 residues. V was cut by 2 bases and J by 4 bases, with 9 bases left in between. Germline V gene lookup returns CDR1 SGHRS and CDR2 YFSETQ. The CDR3 is CASSFEGSYGYTF. The CDR3 DNA is TGCGCCAGCAGCTTTGAGGGAAGCTATGGCTACACCTTC.

The chain recombines TRBV2 with TRBJ1-2, with D perhaps TRBD1 (5 bases). Germline lookup yields CDR1 SNHLY and CDR2 FYNNEI. CDR3 size: 12 residues. Trimming removed 7 bases from V and 2 bases from J, with 8 bases in between. CDR3 DNA sequence: TGTGCCAGCAACAGACAGAACTATGGCTACACCTTC. Translation gives CASNRQNYGYTF.

This clone has more than one count but fewer than ten. This sequence joins TRBV7-2 and TRBJ1-5; TRBD1 is a possible D gene (6 bases). Germline CDR1 SGHTA, CDR2 FQGNSA. The CDR3 runs 15 residues. Trimming removed 2 bases from V and 3 bases from J, with 11 bases in between. In DNA, the CDR3 is TGTGCCAGCAGCTTAATTACAGGGCACAATCAGCCCCAGCATTTT. This encodes CASSLITGHNQPQHF.